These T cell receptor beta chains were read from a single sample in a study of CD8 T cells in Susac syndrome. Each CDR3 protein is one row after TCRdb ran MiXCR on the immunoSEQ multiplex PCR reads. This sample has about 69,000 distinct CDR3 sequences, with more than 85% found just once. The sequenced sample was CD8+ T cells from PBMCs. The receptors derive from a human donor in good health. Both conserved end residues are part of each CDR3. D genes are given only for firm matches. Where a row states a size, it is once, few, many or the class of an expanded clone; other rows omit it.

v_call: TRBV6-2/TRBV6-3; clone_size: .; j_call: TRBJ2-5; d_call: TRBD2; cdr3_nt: TGTGCCAGCAGGACCGGGACTAGCGCCGGAGAGACCCAGTACTTC; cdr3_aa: CASRTGTSAGETQYF
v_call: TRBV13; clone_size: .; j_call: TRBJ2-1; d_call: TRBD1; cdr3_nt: TGTGCCAGCAGCCCGGGGACAGGGACGATCAATGAGCAGTTCTTC; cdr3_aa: CASSPGTGTINEQFF
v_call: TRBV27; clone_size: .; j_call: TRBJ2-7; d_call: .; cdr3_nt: TGTGCCAGCAGTTTTCGGACGAACTACGAGCAGTACTTC; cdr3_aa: CASSFRTNYEQYF
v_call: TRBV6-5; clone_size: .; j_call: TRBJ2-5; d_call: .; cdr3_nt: TGTGCCAGCAGTCCGAGCGCGGTGGCTAAGACCCAGTACTTC; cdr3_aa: CASSPSAVAKTQYF
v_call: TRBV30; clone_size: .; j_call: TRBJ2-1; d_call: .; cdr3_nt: TGTGCCTACGCCCCCACCGATGAGCAGTTCTTC; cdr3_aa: CAYAPTDEQFF
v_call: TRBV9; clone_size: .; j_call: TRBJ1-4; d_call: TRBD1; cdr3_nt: TGTGCCAGCAGCGTGGACAGGGGGATTCGGGGTGAAAAACTGTTTTTT; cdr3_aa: CASSVDRGIRGEKLFF
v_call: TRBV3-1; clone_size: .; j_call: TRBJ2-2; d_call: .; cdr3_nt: TGTGCCAGCAGCCCCCCGCCCGGGCTCGGATCGCGAGGGCGAAGCACCGGGGAGCTGTTTTTT; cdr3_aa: CASSPPPGLGSRGRSTGELFF
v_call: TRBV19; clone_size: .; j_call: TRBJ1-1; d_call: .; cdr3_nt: TGTGCCAGTAGTGATTTAGGCACTGAAGCTTTCTTT; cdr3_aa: CASSDLGTEAFF
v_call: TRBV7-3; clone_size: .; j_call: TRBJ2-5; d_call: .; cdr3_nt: TGTGCCAGCAGGGAGGTGGTGACAGAAGAGACCCAGTACTTC; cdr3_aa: CASREVVTEETQYF
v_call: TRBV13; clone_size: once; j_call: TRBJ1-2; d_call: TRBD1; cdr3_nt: TGTGCCAGCAGCTCCGGGACAGGGGGCCGGCCCGATGGCTACACCTTC; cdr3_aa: CASSSGTGGRPDGYTF
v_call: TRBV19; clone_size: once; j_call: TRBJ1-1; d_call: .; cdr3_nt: TGTGCCAGTAGTGGGGGCAGCTCTGAAGCTTTCTTT; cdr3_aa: CASSGGSSEAFF
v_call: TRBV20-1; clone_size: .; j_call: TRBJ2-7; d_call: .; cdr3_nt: TGCAGTGCTAGGTGGTCAGCCTACGAGCAGTACTTC; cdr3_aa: CSARWSAYEQYF
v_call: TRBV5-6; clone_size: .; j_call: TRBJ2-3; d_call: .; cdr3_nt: TGTGCCAGCAGCTTCGTTGACGGCGGCGGGACAGATACGCAGTATTTT; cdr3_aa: CASSFVDGGGTDTQYF
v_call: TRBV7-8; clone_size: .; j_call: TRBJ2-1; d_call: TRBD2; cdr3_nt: TGTGCCAGCAGCTTAGGCTGGCGGGGGGGCTACAATGAGCAGTTCTTC; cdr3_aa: CASSLGWRGGYNEQFF
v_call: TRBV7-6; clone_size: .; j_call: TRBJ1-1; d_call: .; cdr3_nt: TGTGCCAGCATGGGGGAGGTGAACACTGAAGCTTTCTTT; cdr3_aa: CASMGEVNTEAFF
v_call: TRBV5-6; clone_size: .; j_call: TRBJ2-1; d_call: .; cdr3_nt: TGTGCCAGCAGCTTGGCCGGGGAATACAATGAGCAGTTCTTC; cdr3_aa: CASSLAGEYNEQFF
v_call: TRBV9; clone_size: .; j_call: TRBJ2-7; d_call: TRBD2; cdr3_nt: TGTGCCAGCAGCGTGACAGGACTAGCGGGGGACGAGCAGTACTTC; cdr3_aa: CASSVTGLAGDEQYF
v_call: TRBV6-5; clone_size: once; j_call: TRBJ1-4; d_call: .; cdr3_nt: TGTGCCAGCAGTTACTCGGGGGGCGGTGCAACTAATGAAAAACTGTTTTTT; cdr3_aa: CASSYSGGGATNEKLFF
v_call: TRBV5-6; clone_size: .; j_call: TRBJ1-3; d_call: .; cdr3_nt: TGTGCCAGCAGCCCCCTGCGGACTGGAAACACCATATATTTT; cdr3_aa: CASSPLRTGNTIYF
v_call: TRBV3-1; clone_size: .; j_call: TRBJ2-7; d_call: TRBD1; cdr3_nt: TGTGCCAGCAGCCCCGGGACAGGGGCCTCCTACGAGCAGTACTTC; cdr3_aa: CASSPGTGASYEQYF
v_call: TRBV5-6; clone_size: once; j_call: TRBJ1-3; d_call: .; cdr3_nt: TGTGCCAGCAGCTTGGGACCGAGCTCTGGAAACACCATATATTTT; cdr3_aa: CASSLGPSSGNTIYF
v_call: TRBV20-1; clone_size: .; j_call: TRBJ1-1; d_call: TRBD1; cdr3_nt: TGCAGTGCCCCTGGACAGGGGCTATCGAACACTGAAGCTTTCTTT; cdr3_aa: CSAPGQGLSNTEAFF
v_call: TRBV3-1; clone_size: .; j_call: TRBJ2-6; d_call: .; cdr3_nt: TGTGCCAGCAGCCAAGATTTGCCGGGGGCGGAGGGGGCCAACGTCCTGACTTTC; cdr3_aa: CASSQDLPGAEGANVLTF
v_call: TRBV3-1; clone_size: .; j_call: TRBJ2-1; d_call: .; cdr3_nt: TGTGCCAGCAGCCAACCTTGGGAGGAGCAGTTCTTC; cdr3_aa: CASSQPWEEQFF
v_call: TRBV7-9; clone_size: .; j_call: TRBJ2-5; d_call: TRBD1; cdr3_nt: TGTGCCAGCAGCGTCTTACAGGGGGCTCAAGAGACCCAGTACTTC; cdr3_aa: CASSVLQGAQETQYF
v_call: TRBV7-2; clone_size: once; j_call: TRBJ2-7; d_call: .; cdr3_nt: TGTGCCAGCAGCCCTACAGTGTCCTACGAGCAGTACTTC; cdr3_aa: CASSPTVSYEQYF
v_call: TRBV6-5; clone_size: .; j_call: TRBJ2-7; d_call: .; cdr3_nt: TGTGCCAGCAGTTACTCAGCAGGGTTAAGCTACGAGCAGTACTTC; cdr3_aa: CASSYSAGLSYEQYF
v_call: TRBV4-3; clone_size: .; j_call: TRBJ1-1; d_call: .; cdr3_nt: TGCGCCAGCAGCCAGCGGCTCCGGGACACTGAAGCTTTCTTT; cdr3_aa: CASSQRLRDTEAFF
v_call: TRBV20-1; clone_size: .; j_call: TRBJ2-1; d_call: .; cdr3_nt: TGCAGTGCTAGAGAAACAAACGAATACAATGAGCAGTTCTTC; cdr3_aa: CSARETNEYNEQFF
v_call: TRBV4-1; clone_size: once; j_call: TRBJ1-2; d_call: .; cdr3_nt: TGCGCCAGCAGCCAAGAAGGACAACACAGACTCGGGGACTATGGCTACACCTTC; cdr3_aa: CASSQEGQHRLGDYGYTF
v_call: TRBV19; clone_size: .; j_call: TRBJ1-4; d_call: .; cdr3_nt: TGTGCCAGTAGTACAGGGTTCGGGGACGAAAAACTGTTTTTT; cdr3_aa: CASSTGFGDEKLFF
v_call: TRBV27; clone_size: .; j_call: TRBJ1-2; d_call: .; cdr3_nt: TGTGCCAGCAGTTTATCGGTAGGGAACTATGGCTACACCTTC; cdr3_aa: CASSLSVGNYGYTF
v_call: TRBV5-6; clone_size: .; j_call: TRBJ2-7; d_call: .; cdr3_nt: TGTGCCAGCAGCGTGTCCCACCGGGGGTCAAACGAGCAGTACTTC; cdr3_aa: CASSVSHRGSNEQYF